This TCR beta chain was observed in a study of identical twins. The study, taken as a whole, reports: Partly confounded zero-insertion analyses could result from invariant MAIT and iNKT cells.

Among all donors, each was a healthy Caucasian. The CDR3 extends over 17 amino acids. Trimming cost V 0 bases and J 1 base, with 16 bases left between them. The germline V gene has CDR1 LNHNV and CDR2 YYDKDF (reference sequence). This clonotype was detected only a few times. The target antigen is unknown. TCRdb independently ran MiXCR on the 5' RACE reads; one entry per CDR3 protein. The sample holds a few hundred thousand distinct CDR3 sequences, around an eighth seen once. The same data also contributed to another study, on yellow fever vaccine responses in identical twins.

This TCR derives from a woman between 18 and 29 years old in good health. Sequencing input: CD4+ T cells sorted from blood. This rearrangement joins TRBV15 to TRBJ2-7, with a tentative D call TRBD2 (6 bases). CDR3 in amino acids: CATSRDMASALSYEQYF. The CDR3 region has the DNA TGTGCCACCAGCAGAGATATGGCTAGCGCTTTATCCTACGAGCAGTACTTC.